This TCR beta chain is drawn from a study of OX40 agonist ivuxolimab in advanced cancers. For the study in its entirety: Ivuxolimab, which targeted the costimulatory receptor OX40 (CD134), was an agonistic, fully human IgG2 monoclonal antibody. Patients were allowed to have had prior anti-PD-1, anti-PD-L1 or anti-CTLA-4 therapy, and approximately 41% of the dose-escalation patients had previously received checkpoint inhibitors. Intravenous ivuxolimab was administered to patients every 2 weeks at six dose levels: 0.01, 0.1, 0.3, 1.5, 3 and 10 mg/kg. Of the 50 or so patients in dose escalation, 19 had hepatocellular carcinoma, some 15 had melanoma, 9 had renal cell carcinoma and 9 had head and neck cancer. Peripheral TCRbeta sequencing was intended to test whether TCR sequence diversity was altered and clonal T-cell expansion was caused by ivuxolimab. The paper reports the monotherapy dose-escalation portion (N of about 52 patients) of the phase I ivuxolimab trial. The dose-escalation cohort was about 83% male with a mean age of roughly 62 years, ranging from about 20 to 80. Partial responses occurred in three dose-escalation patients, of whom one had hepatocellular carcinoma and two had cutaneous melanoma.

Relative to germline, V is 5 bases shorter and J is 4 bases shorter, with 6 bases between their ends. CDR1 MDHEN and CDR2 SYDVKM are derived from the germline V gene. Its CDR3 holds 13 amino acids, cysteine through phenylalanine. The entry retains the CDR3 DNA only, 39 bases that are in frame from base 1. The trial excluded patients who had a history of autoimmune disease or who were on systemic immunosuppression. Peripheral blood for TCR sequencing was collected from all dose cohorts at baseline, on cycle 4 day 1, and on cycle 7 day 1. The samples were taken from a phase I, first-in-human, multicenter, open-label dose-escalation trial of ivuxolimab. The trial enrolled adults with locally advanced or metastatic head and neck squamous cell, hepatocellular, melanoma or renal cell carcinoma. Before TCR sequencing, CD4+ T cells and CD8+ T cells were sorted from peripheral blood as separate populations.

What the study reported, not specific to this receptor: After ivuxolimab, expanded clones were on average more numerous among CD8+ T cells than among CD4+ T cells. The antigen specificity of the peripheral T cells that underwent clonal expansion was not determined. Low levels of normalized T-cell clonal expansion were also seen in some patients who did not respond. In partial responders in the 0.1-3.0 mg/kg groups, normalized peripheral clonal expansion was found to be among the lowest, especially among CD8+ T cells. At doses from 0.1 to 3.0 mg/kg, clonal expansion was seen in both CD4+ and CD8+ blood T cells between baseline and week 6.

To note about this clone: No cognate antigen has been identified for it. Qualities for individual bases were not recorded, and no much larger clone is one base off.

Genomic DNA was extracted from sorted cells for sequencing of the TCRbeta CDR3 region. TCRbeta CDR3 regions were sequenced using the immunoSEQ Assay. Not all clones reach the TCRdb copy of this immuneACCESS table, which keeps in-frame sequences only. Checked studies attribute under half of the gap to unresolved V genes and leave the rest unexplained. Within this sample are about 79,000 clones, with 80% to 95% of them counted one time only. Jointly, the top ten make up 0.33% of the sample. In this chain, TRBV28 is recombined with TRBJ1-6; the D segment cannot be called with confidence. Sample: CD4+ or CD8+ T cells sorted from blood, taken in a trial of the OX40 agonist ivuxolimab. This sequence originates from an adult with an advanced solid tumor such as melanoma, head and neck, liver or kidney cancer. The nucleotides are TGTGCCAGCAGTGTTCGATATAATTCACCCCTCCACTTT. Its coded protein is CASSVRYNSPLHF.